This T cell receptor (beta chain) comes out of a study of patients and donors after allogeneic stem cell transplantation. The CDR3 spans 18 residues. The germline V and J ends were trimmed by 6 bases and 4 bases, with 27 bases remaining between them. Germline V gene lookup returns CDR1 SGHNT and CDR2 YYREEE (reference sequence). TCRdb redid the calling of the RT-PCR reads with MiXCR, one entry per CDR3 protein. Of about a million distinct CDR3 sequences listed, roughly 18% are singletons. The origin of this receptor is a human donor who was either an allogeneic HSCT recipient or a stem cell or donor lymphocyte infusion donor (not recorded which). It is not recorded whose cells these are; they may come from a transplant donor. The chain couples TRBV5-4 to TRBJ2-3; D is perhaps TRBD2 (5 bases). The sample taken for sequencing was blood, either unsorted or a sorted T cell fraction (not recorded which). CDR3 residues: CASKDFGRRPKEADTQYF. CDR3 nucleotides: TGTGCCAGCAAGGACTTTGGACGGAGGCCAAAAGAGGCAGATACGCAGTATTTT.